These 24 T cell receptor beta chains were all obtained from the same sample, sequenced in a study of human thymus T cells. Thymic tissue was derived from resections collected during corrective heart surgery. Sequenced by immunoSEQ multiplex PCR; TCRdb stores in-frame clones only, minus some. This table has around 120,000 clones, more than 90% appearing once. Material for sequencing was thymus tissue. The receptors derive from a boy younger than two with a congenital heart defect but otherwise immunologically healthy.

This chain connects TRBV6-5 to TRBJ1-1, with a possible D match to TRBD1 (5 bases). This CDR3 is built from 15 residues. Trimming took off 8 bases at V and 1 base at J, with 17 bases between the two ends. CDR1 MNHEY and CDR2 SVGAGI come from the germline V gene. CDR3 protein: CASRASGGANTEAFF. The DNA for the CDR3 is TGTGCCAGCCGAGCGTCTGGTGGGGCGAACACTGAAGCTTTCTTT.

A single count supports this clone. Here the CDR3 reads CASSTHQGTTDTQYF. Here the CDR3 DNA reads TGTGCCAGCAGCACCCACCAGGGTACGACAGATACGCAGTATTTT. The chain uses TRBV28 and TRBJ2-3; TRBD1 might be the D (5 bases). The CDR3 has 15 residues. Trimming pared 6 bases from V and 3 bases from J, leaving 16 bases between. The germline V gene has CDR1 MDHEN and CDR2 SYDVKM.

V is TRBV7-2 and J is TRBJ2-5; 8 positions match TRBD2. Germline V lookup: CDR1 SGHTA, CDR2 FQGNSA. This CDR3 has 15 residues. V gave up 1 base and J gave up 3 bases; unmatched junction bases: 4. The CDR3 bases are TGTGCCAGCAGCTTAGAGGCGGGGGGTGAAGAGACCCAGTACTTC. This gives the protein CASSLEAGGEETQYF.

V gene TRBV5-3 combines with J gene TRBJ2-7, with D unclear. TRBV5-3 is flagged as an ORF with uncertain function. V was clipped by 1 base and J by 8 bases, with 22 bases between them. The CDR3 loop spans 16 amino acids. In DNA, the CDR3 is TGTGCCAGAAGCTTGAGATCGGGTCTTCTAAGATGCAAGCAGTACTTC. It codes for CARSLRSGLLRCKQYF.

The rearrangement uses TRBV29-1 and TRBJ2-3; 11 bases fit TRBD1. The CDR3 loop spans 16 amino acids. With V trimmed by 1 base and J by 6 bases, 9 bases remained unmatched. Germline V gene data show CDR1 as SQVTM and CDR2 as ANQGSEA. The CDR3 DNA sequence: TGCAGCGTTGAAGGGGGGACAGGGGGAGTAAGCGATACGCAGTATTTT. Residues: CSVEGGTGGVSDTQYF.

The V and J genes are TRBV5-6 and TRBJ2-7, with 7 bases lining up with TRBD2. The germline CDR1 and CDR2 sequences are SGHDT and YYEEEE. V was pared by 2 bases and J by 0 bases, with 5 bases of the junction left unmatched. The CDR3 is 15 amino acids. CDR3: CASSLAGIYSYEQYF. CDR3 DNA: TGTGCCAGCAGCTTAGCGGGGATATACTCCTACGAGCAGTACTTC. Full variable domain (missing parts from reference TRBV5-6 and TRBJ2-7): DAGVTQSPTHLIKTRGQQVTLRCSPKSGHDTVSWYQQALGQGPQFIFQYYEEEERQRGNFPDRFSGHQFPNYSSELNVNALLLGDSALYLCASSLAGIYSYEQYFGPGTRLTVT.

V usage is TRBV4-3 and J usage is TRBJ2-3, with TRBD1 as a possible D gene (5 bases). CDR1 LGHNA and CDR2 YSLEER come from the germline V gene. Trimming removed 0 bases at V and 5 bases at J, with 9 bases between. The CDR3 has 14 residues. The CDR3 reads CASSQDIGVDTQYF. CDR3 coding DNA: TGCGCCAGCAGCCAAGATATAGGGGTAGATACGCAGTATTTT.

The chain combines TRBV7-2 with TRBJ2-1; D call uncertain. The germline gives CDR1 SGHTA, CDR2 FQGNSA. CDR3 length: 12 residues. The germline V and J ends were trimmed by 4 bases and 9 bases, with 10 bases remaining between them. The CDR3 region has the DNA TGTGCCAGCAGCTCTGAATTGAGTGAGCAGTTCTTC. Its translation is CASSSELSEQFF. Filled out from reference TRBV7-2 and TRBJ2-1, the complete variable domain reads GAGVSQSPSNKVTEKGKDVELRCDPISGHTALYWYRQSLGQGLEFLIYFQGNSAPDKSGLPSDRFSAERTGGSVSTLTIQRTQQEDSAVYLCASSSELSEQFFGPGTRLTVL.

The rearrangement joins TRBV11-2 to TRBJ2-1; possible D gene TRBD1, 6 bases. The V end was cut by 0 bases, the J end by 6 bases, with 12 bases between. The CDR3 length is 15 residues. The V gene's germline CDR1 is SGHAT and CDR2 FQNNGV. CDR3: CASSLEYRAGNEQFF. CDR3 coding DNA: TGTGCCAGCAGCTTAGAGTACAGGGCTGGCAATGAGCAGTTCTTC.

This clone was recorded once. The chain uses TRBV30 and TRBJ1-1, with TRBD1 matching 7 bases. CDR3 length: 16 amino acids. The germline gives CDR1 GTSNPN, CDR2 SVGIG (reference sequence). Trimming took 0 bases from V and 0 from J; bases not matched to a gene: 7. The CDR3 here is CAWSVRQGPMNTEAFF. The CDR3 bases are TGTGCCTGGAGTGTAAGACAGGGCCCCATGAACACTGAAGCTTTCTTT.

The rearrangement joins TRBV5-5 to TRBJ1-5; 9 bases are shared with TRBD1. The length of the CDR3 is 15 residues. The trim removed 1 base at V and 2 bases at J, leaving 1 base unmatched. Germline V gives CDR1 SGHKS, CDR2 YYEKEE (reference sequence). CDR3: CASSLRDRGNQPQHF. For the CDR3, the DNA is TGTGCCAGCAGCTTGAGGGACAGGGGCAATCAGCCCCAGCATTTT.

The J gene is TRBJ2-7, the V gene TRBV2; weak D call: TRBD1 (6 bases). CDR3 length: 14 residues. V was cut by 4 bases and J by 3 bases, with 13 bases left in between. Looked up from germline, CDR1 is SNHLY and CDR2 is FYNNEI. Written as DNA, the CDR3 is TGTGCCAGCAGTGGGGGGCGACATGTCTACGAGCAGTACTTC. It translates to CASSGGRHVYEQYF. The full variable domain, in which reference TRBV2 and TRBJ2-7 provide the parts outside the CDR3, is EPEVTQTPSHQVTQMGQEVILRCVPISNHLYFYWYRQILGQKVEFLVSFYNNEISEKSEIFDDQFSVERPDGSNFTLKIRSTKLEDSAMYFCASSGGRHVYEQYFGPGTRLTVT.

This sequence joins TRBV28 and TRBJ2-7; TRBD1 matches 8 bases. Germline V gene lookup returns CDR1 MDHEN and CDR2 SYDVKM. Trimming at V came to 3 bases and at J to 4 bases, leaving 20 bases not matched to a gene. The CDR3 sequence is 19 residues long. CDR3 in DNA: TGTGCCAGCAGTTTGGGGCAGGGGGCCCCACAACTATGCCTTTACGAGCAGTACTTC. Its translation is CASSLGQGAPQLCLYEQYF.

This clone was detected only once. The CDR3 DNA reads as TGTGCCAGCAGCTTGGGGAGGCTAGCGGGGGAGACCACAGATACGCAGTATTTT. Its translation is CASSLGRLAGETTDTQYF. This chain links TRBV7-9 with TRBJ2-3; TRBD2 matches 10 bases. Per the germline V gene, CDR1 is SEHNR and CDR2 is FQNEAQ (reference sequence). The length of the CDR3 is 18 residues. J lost 2 bases, V lost 3 bases, and 11 bases had no gene match.

The rearrangement joins TRBV7-2 to TRBJ1-1; 7 nucleotides agree with TRBD1. The junction had 6 bases not matched to a gene; V was cut back by 4 bases and J by 1 base. This CDR3 has 15 amino acids. CDR1 and CDR2 from the germline V gene are SGHTA and FQGNSA. CDR3 sequence reads: CASSSGTESNTEAFF. The DNA of the CDR3 is TGTGCCAGCAGCTCAGGGACAGAATCGAACACTGAAGCTTTCTTT.

The rearrangement links TRBV5-1 to TRBJ1-3; 9 nucleotides match TRBD1. V shed 9 bases, J shed 3 bases, and the junction held 4 bases outside the gene matches. CDR3 length equals 13 residues. CDR1 SGHRS and CDR2 YFSETQ come from the germline V gene. CDR3: CATGTGNGNTIYF. The CDR3 bases are TGCGCCACCGGGACAGGGAATGGAAACACCATATATTTT.

The V call is TRBV28, the J call TRBJ2-4, with 7 bases identical to TRBD1. Germline V gives CDR1 MDHEN, CDR2 SYDVKM. V lost 0 bases, J lost 2 bases, and 7 bases stayed unmatched. The CDR3 runs 17 residues. In nucleotides, the CDR3 is TGTGCCAGCAGTTTATGGACAGGGCGTTTATCCAAAAACATTCAGTACTTC. Translating gives CASSLWTGRLSKNIQYF.

The gene calls are TRBV5-6 and TRBJ2-3, with TRBD2 matching over 8 bases. With V trimmed by 3 bases and J by 2 bases, 11 bases remained unmatched. The CDR3 contains 17 residues. Germline V CDR1 and CDR2: SGHDT, YYEEEE. Written as DNA, the CDR3 is TGTGCCAGCAGCTCCAAGCGGGGGCGGCGTAACACAGATACGCAGTATTTT. Protein: CASSSKRGRRNTDTQYF.

The V gene is TRBV27, the J gene TRBJ1-6; TRBD1 aligns across 8 bases. The CDR3 has 15 amino acids. Trimming at V came to 5 bases and at J to 6 bases, leaving 6 bases not matched to a gene. Per germline, CDR1 MNHEY and CDR2 SMNVEV (reference sequence). This CDR3 is CASSPRTGSNSPLHF. For the CDR3, the DNA is TGTGCCAGCAGTCCCCGGACAGGGAGTAATTCACCCCTCCACTTT.

This chain connects TRBV11-3 to TRBJ1-1, with D possibly being TRBD1 (5 bases). Germline assignment: CDR1 SGHNT and CDR2 YENEEA. The germline V and J ends were trimmed by 1 base and 6 bases, with 6 bases remaining between them. This CDR3 has 12 amino acids. The CDR3 loop reads CASSLVGAEAFF. The CDR3 bases are TGTGCCAGCAGCTTAGTAGGGGCTGAAGCTTTCTTT.

In this sample, this clone turned up once. The CDR3 coding sequence is TGTGCCAGCAAAGGGTTGCCCGCCTACGAGCAGTACTTC. Translation: CASKGLPAYEQYF. The chain recombines TRBV28 with TRBJ2-7; D gene unclear. The CDR3 consists of 13 residues. V was shortened by 7 bases and J by 2 bases, with 12 bases between the two germline ends. CDR1 is MDHEN, CDR2 SYDVKM, per germline.

This clone showed up just a few times. The gene calls are TRBV4-1 and TRBJ2-1; 9 bases agree with TRBD2. Germline V gene data show CDR1 as MGHRA and CDR2 as YSYEKL. The CDR3 consists of 14 residues. V lost 4 bases and J lost 8; bases outside the gene matches: 6. CDR3 in amino acids: CASSLGTSFHEQFF. CDR3 DNA: TGCGCCAGCAGCCTAGGGACTAGCTTCCATGAGCAGTTCTTC.

The rearrangement joins TRBV6-5 to TRBJ1-1; possibly TRBD1 for D (5 bases). The germline V gene has CDR1 MNHEY and CDR2 SVGAGI. The CDR3 extends over 15 amino acids. Trimming took 4 bases from V and 5 from J, leaving 17 bases between them. In DNA form, the CDR3 reads TGTGCCAGCAGTTGGCTCGGGAGGGGAGGAACTGAAGCTTTCTTT. Its translation is CASSWLGRGGTEAFF.

The rearrangement uses TRBV5-1 and TRBJ1-1; D is uncertain. The CDR3 covers 13 residues. V gave up 4 bases and J gave up 11 bases, with 18 bases separating them. Germline V gene data show CDR1 as SGHRS and CDR2 as YFSETQ. For the CDR3, the DNA is TGCGCCAGCAGCCCCGGGAGCCATCGCTTCGCTTTCTTT. Translating gives CASSPGSHRFAFF.